The clone carrying this TCR beta chain has just one count. Regions amplified from RNA transcripts were the TCR beta CDR3 regions. Primed by the HTBI set, a first-round RT-PCR was run on the TCR CDR3. TCRdb itself ran the multiplex PCR reads through MiXCR, one entry per CDR3 protein. The repertoire holds 380,000 or so distinct CDR3 sequences, with approximately 20% as singletons. The data stem from a study of T cells in Graves' hyperthyroidism and ophthalmopathy. CDR3 length equals 12 residues. Trimming took 1 base from V and 6 from J, leaving 9 bases between them. Germline loops: CDR1 SQVTM, CDR2 ANQGSEA.

This chain links TRBV29-1 with TRBJ1-1; weak D call: TRBD1 (5 bases). Sequencing input: blood. This sequence was found in a woman in her late teens or twenties with Graves' hyperthyroidism. In DNA form, the CDR3 reads TGCAGCGTTGAAGGGACGGGGCCTGAAGCTTTCTTT. Translating gives CSVEGTGPEAFF.